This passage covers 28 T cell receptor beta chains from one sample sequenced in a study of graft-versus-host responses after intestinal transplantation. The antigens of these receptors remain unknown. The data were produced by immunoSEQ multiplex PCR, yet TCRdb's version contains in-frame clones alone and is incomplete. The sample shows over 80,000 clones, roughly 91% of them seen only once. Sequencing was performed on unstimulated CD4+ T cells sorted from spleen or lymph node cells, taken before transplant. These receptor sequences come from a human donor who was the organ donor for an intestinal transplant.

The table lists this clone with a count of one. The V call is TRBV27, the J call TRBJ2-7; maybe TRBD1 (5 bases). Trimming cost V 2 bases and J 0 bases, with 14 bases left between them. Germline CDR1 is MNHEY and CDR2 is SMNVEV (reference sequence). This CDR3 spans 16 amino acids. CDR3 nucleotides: TGTGCCAGCAGTTTAAAGGGTGGGGCGAGCTCCTACGAGCAGTACTTC. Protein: CASSLKGGASSYEQYF.

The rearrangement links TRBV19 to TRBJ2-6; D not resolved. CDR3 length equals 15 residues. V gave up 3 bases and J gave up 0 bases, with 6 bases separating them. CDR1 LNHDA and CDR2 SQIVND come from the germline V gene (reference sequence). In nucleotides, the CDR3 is TGTGCCAGTAGTATTATCTTCTCTGGGGCCAACGTCCTGACTTTC. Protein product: CASSIIFSGANVLTF.

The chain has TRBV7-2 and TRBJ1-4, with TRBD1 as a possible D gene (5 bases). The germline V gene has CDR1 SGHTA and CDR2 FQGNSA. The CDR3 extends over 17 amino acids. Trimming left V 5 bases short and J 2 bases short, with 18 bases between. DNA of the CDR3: TGTGCCAGCAGCAAAAGAGCCCCGACAGCCACTAATGAAAAACTGTTTTTT. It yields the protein CASSKRAPTATNEKLFF.

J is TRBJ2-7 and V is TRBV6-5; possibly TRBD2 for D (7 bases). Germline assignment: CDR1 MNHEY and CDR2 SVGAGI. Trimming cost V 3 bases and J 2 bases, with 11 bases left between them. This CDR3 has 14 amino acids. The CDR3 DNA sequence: TGTGCCAGCAGTTATGGGGGGGCGGCCTACGAGCAGTACTTC. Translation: CASSYGGAAYEQYF.

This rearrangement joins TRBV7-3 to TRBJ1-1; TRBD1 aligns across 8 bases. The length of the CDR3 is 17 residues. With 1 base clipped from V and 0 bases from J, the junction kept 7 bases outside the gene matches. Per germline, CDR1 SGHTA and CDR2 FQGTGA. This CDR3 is CASSLKTGVIMNTEAFF. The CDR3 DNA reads TGTGCCAGCAGCTTAAAGACAGGGGTAATTATGAACACTGAAGCTTTCTTT.

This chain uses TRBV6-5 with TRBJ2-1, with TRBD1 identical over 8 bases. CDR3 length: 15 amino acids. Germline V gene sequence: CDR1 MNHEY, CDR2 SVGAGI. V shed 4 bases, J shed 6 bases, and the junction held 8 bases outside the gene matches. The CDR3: CASSLSRGRINEQFF. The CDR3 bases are TGTGCCAGCAGTTTGAGCAGGGGGCGCATCAATGAGCAGTTCTTC.

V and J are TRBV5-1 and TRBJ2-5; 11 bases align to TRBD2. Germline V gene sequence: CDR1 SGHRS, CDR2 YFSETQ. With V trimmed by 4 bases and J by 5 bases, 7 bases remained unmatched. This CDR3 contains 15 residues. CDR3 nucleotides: TGCGCCAGCAGCCTACGACTAGCGGGGCGGGAGACCCAGTACTTC. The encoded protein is CASSLRLAGRETQYF. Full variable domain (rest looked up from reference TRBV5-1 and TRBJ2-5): KAGVTQTPRYLIKTRGQQVTLSCSPISGHRSVSWYQQTPGQGLQFLFEYFSETQRNKGNFPGRFSGRQFSNSRSEMNVSTLELGDSALYLCASSLRLAGRETQYFGPGTRLLVL.

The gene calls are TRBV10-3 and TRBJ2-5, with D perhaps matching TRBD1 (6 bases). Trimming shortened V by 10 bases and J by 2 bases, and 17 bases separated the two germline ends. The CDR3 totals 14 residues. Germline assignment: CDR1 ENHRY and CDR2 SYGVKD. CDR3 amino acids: CAKNPTGSQETQYF. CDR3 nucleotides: TGTGCCAAAAACCCGACAGGTTCACAAGAGACCCAGTACTTC.

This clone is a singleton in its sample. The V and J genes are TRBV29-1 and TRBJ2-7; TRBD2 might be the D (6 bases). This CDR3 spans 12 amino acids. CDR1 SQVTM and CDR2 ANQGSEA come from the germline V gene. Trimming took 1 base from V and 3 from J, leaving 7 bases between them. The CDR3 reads CSVEGRGYEQYF. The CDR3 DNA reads TGCAGCGTTGAAGGGAGGGGCTACGAGCAGTACTTC.

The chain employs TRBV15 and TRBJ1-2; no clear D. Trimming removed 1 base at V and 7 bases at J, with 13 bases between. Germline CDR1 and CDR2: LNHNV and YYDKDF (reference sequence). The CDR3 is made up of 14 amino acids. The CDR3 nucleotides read TGTGCCACCAGCAGAGGTGAGGGCGCGGGTGGCTACACCTTC. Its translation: CATSRGEGAGGYTF.

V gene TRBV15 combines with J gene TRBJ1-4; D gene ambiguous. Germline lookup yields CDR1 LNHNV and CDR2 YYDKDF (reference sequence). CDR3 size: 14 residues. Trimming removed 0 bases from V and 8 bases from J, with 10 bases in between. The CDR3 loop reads CATSREGLQEKLFF. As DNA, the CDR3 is TGTGCCACCAGCAGAGAGGGCCTACAGGAAAAACTGTTTTTT.

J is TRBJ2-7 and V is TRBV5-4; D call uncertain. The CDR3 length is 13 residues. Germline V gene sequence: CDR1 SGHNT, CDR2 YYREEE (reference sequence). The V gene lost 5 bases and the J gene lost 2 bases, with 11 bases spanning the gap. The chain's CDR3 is CASRFEPTYEQYF. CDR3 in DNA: TGTGCCAGCAGGTTCGAGCCTACCTACGAGCAGTACTTC.

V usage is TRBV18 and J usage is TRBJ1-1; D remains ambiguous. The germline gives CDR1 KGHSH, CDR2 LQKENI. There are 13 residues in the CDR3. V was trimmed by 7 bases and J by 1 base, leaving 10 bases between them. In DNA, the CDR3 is TGTGCCAGCTTAGTGAGACAGAACACTGAAGCTTTCTTT. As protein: CASLVRQNTEAFF.

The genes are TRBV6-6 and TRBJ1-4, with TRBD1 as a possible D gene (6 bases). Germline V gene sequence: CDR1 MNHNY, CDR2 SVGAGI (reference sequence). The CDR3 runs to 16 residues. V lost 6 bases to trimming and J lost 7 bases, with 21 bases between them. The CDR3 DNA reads TGTGCCAGCAGGGTATCCTTAGGGACATCGACTGAAAAACTGTTTTTT. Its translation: CASRVSLGTSTEKLFF.

The CDR3 reads CASSALGSHSGNTIYF. The CDR3 nucleotides read TGTGCCAGCAGCGCCTTGGGGAGCCACTCTGGAAACACCATATATTTT. This sequence joins TRBV5-8 and TRBJ1-3; D is unclear. Germline loops: CDR1 SGHTS, CDR2 YDEGEE. CDR3 length equals 16 residues. With 4 bases removed from V and 0 bases from J, the gap between germline ends came to 14 bases.

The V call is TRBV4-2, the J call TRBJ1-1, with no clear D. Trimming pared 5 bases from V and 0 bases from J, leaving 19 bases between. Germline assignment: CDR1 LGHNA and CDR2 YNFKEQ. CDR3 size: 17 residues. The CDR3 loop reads CASSTHPRAGMNTEAFF. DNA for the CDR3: TGTGCCAGCAGCACCCATCCCCGGGCGGGAATGAACACTGAAGCTTTCTTT.

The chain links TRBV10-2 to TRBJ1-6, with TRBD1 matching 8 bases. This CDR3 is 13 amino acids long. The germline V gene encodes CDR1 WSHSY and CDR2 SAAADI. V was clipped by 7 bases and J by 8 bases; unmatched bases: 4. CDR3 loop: CASMDRVHSPLHF. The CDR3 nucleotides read TGCGCCAGCATGGACAGGGTACATTCACCCCTCCACTTT.

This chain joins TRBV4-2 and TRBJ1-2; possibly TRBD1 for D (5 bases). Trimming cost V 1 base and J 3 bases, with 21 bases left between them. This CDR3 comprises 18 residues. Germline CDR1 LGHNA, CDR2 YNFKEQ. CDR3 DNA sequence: TGTGCCAGCAGCCAAGTTGGGCGGGGCACGCAGAATTACTATGGCTACACCTTC. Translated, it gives CASSQVGRGTQNYYGYTF.

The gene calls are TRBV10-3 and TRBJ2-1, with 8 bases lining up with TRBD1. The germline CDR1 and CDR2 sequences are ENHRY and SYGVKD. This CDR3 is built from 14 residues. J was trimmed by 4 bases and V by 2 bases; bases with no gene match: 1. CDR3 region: CAISEGQGYNEQFF. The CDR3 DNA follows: TGTGCCATCAGTGAGGGACAGGGTTACAATGAGCAGTTCTTC.

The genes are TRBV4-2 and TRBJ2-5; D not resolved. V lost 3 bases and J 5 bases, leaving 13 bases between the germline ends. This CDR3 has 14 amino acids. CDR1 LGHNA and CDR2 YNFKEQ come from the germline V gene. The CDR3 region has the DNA TGTGCCAGCAGCCATGTTTACTCGCCCGAGACCCAGTACTTC. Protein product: CASSHVYSPETQYF.

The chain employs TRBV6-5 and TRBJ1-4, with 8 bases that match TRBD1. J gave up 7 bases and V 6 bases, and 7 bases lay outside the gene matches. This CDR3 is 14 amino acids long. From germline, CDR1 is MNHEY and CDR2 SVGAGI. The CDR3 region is CASSRTGKGEKLFF. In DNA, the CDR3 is TGTGCCAGCAGCCGGACAGGGAAGGGTGAAAAACTGTTTTTT.

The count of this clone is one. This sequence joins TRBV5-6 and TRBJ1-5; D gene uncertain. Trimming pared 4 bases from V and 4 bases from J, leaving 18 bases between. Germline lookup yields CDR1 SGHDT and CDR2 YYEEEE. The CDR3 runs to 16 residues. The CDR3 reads CASSPGGIFLNQPQHF. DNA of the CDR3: TGTGCCAGCAGCCCGGGAGGGATTTTCCTTAATCAGCCCCAGCATTTT.

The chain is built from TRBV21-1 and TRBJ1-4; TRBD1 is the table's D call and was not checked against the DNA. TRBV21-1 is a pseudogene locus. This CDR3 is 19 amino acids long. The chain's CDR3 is CASRNLGTGTYENHEELFF. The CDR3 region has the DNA TGTGCCAGCAGAAATCTTGGGACAGGCACCTATGAAAACCATGAGGAACTGTTTTTT.

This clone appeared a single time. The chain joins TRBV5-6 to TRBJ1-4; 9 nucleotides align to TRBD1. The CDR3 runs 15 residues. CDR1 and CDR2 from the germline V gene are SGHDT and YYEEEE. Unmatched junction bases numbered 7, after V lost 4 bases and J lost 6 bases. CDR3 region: CASSDNRGRHEKLFF. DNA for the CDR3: TGTGCCAGCAGCGACAACAGGGGGCGCCATGAAAAACTGTTTTTT.

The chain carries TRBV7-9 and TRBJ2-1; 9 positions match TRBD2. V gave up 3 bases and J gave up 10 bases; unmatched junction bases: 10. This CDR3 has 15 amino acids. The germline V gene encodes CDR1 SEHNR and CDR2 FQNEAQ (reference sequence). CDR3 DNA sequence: TGTGCCAGCAGCTTTCCGCGGGGGGGCCCGGAGGAGCAGTTCTTC. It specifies CASSFPRGGPEEQFF.

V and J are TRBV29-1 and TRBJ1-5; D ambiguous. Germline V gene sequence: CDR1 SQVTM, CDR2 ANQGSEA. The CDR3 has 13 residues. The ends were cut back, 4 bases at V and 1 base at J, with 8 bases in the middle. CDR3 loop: CSVGLGSNQPQHF. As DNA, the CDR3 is TGCAGCGTTGGTCTAGGAAGCAATCAGCCCCAGCATTTT.

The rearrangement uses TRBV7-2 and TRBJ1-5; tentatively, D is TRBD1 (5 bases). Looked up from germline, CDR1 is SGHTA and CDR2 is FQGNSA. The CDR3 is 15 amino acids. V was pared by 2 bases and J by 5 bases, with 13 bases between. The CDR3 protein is CASSLIWGRDQPQHF. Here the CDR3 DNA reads TGTGCCAGCAGCTTAATCTGGGGGAGGGATCAGCCCCAGCATTTT.

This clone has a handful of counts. The DNA for the CDR3 is TGTGCCAGCAGCCTTCTTCGACTAGCGGGACAGGGTTTCGGAAACACCATATATTTT. Protein: CASSLLRLAGQGFGNTIYF. J is TRBJ1-3 and V is TRBV14; TRBD1 agrees at 9 bases. This CDR3 comprises 19 residues. The J segment lost 4 bases and the V segment lost 4 bases, leaving 17 bases of the junction unmatched. Germline lookup yields CDR1 SGHDN and CDR2 FVKESK.